Listed here is a single T cell receptor beta chain. Antigen: not known. The sample originates from a study of T cells in Graves' hyperthyroidism and ophthalmopathy. Per the germline V gene, CDR1 is SGHTA and CDR2 is FQGNSA. Between the trimmed V and J ends, which lost 2 bases and 6 bases, there was a span of 20 bases. This CDR3 is built from 16 residues. Diagnostic assessment was based on clinical symptoms, serum thyroxine and TRAb, thyroid ultrasound and orbital computed tomography. Study-level findings and limits: It was a median about 7.1 months before onset that the model predicted ophthalmopathy.

Amplified TCR beta CDR3 regions derived from RNA transcripts. The primer set for the first-round RT-PCR of the TCR CDR3 was HTBI. MiXCR, run by TCRdb on the multiplex PCR reads, gives a single entry per CDR3 protein. Of hundreds of thousands of distinct CDR3 sequences listed, about 45% were seen once; the top ten hold under 8%. The sequence was collected from an adult man with Graves' disease, either hyperthyroidism or ophthalmopathy (not recorded which). Sequencing was carried out using peripheral blood or thyroid tissue (not recorded which). The chain links TRBV7-2 to TRBJ2-7; either TRBD1 or TRBD2 may fit D (6 bases each). CDR3 in DNA: TGTGCCAGCAGCTTAAATCAACCGGGGGCATCATTCGAGCAGTACTTC. Amino acid sequence: CASSLNQPGASFEQYF.